The clone carrying this T cell receptor (beta chain) occurred once. The sample is drawn from a study of blood T cell repertoires in COVID-19. Study as a whole: Collection of acute and convalescent COVID-19 samples took place in the United States, Italy and Spain. T cells, B-cell-depleted T cells, or PBMCs provided the cDNA or gDNA that served as material.

Original handling: Reference gene primers were amplified, and this amplification served to estimate nucleated cell counts. The table came from immunoSEQ multiplex PCR; TCRdb's copy has only in-frame clones and leaves some out. The DNA gave D and trimming, while V, J and clone size come from that table. This table has tens of thousands of clones, around nine tenths appearing once. This CDR3 has 15 amino acids. Trimming cost V 5 bases and J 3 bases; bases outside gene matches: 6. The V gene's germline CDR1 is LNHDA and CDR2 SQIVND (reference sequence). The chain uses TRBV19 and TRBJ2-3; TRBD1 matches at 9 bases. The receptor was derived from a man in his sixties or seventies with acute or convalescent COVID-19. Sequencing was done on a sample of peripheral blood. CDR3 DNA: TGTGCCAGTAGTCCGCGGGACAGGGTGACAGATACGCAGTATTTT. Amino acid sequence: CASSPRDRVTDTQYF.